The 14 T cell receptor beta chains below come from one sample, sequenced in a study of tumor-infiltrating lymphocytes in primary liver carcinoma. Germline DNA was extracted alongside blood RNA, which was obtained from unsorted whole blood. A primer matching the constant region was used to make TCR beta cDNA from 500 to 650 ng of total RNA. Libraries of TCR beta came from three nested multiplex PCR rounds with slightly modified ARM-PCR. Rounds one and two of PCR, each of about 10 cycles, were primed with TRBV1-TRBV30 forward primers and a C-beta reverse primer. TCRdb redid the calling of the multiplex PCR reads with MiXCR, one entry per CDR3 protein. The top ten clones hold roughly 76% of a sample with 180,000 or so distinct CDR3 sequences, roughly 60% of them seen once. Material: peripheral blood. These receptors came from a man in his forties or fifties with primary liver carcinoma and hepatitis B virus infection.

This clonotype was seen a few times. This may come from a read error, since a much larger clone is one base off. The gene calls are TRBV4-1 and TRBJ2-7; tentative D call: TRBD2 (6 bases). Per germline, CDR1 MGHRA and CDR2 YSYEKL. The CDR3 covers 14 residues. V was shortened by 0 bases and J by 9 bases, with 15 bases between the two germline ends. The chain's CDR3 is CASSQDPAGTAQYF. The CDR3, as DNA: TGCGCCAGCAGCCAAGATCCCGCTGGGACTGCGCAGTACTTC.

The chain combines TRBV13 with TRBJ2-5; 7 nucleotides agree with TRBD2. J gave up 9 bases and V 11 bases, and 21 bases lay outside the gene matches. This CDR3 has 15 amino acids. Germline CDR1 reads PRHDT; CDR2 reads FYEKMQ (reference sequence). CDR3 in amino acids: CASHRTSETAEAQYF. As DNA, the CDR3 is TGTGCCTCTCATAGAACTAGCGAAACGGCGGAGGCCCAGTACTTC.

Turning to this clonotype: A read error is possible here, since a much larger clone lies one base away. The V gene is TRBV4-2, the J gene TRBJ2-7; 7 bases map to TRBD1. This CDR3 comprises 13 residues. CDR1 and CDR2 (germline): LGHNA, YNFKEQ. CDR3 coding DNA: TGTGCCAGCAGCCAGGACAGGTCTTACGAGCAGTGCTTC. Its protein product is CASSQDRSYEQCF.

The chain links TRBV28 to TRBJ1-3; TRBD1 might be the D (5 bases). The ends were cut back, 8 bases at V and 0 bases at J, with 11 bases in the middle. CDR3 length: 14 amino acids. Per the germline V gene, CDR1 is MDHEN and CDR2 is SYDVKM. CDR3 DNA: TGTGCCAGCGGCTGGGACGTCTCTGGAAACACCATATATTTT. Translated: CASGWDVSGNTIYF.

As to this clonotype: One junction end does not reproduce the germline sequence, and a read error may be involved. This chain links TRBV11-2 with TRBJ2-1, with D tentatively TRBD1 (6 bases). The CDR3 is made up of 14 amino acids. The germline CDR1 and CDR2 sequences are SGHAT and FQNNGV. The CDR3 spells CASSLGQLNKEQFF. In DNA form, the CDR3 reads TGTGCTAGCAGCTTAGGACAGCTCAACAAAGAGCAGTTCTTC.

The genes are TRBV29-1 and TRBJ2-7; D is perhaps TRBD1 (6 bases). The CDR3 covers 14 residues. The germline V gene has CDR1 SQVTM and CDR2 ANQGSEA. Trimming removed 3 bases at V and 0 bases at J, with 12 bases between. CDR3 loop: CSVDISDSSYEQYF. The DNA of the CDR3 is TGCAGCGTTGACATATCGGACAGCTCCTACGAGCAGTACTTC.

The sample holds many counts of this clonotype. V gene TRBV29-1 combines with J gene TRBJ2-2; 9 positions agree with TRBD1. The CDR3 totals 14 residues. With V trimmed by 8 bases and J by 3 bases, 7 bases remained unmatched. CDR1 is SQVTM, CDR2 ANQGSEA, per germline. As DNA, the CDR3 is TGCAGCACCGCCGGGACAGGGTACACCGGGGAGCTGTTTTTT. The encoded protein is CSTAGTGYTGELFF.

V is TRBV30 and J is TRBJ2-2, with D tentatively TRBD2 (6 bases). This CDR3 has 16 amino acids. Germline assignment: CDR1 GTSNPN and CDR2 SVGIG (reference sequence). V gave up 1 base and J gave up 6 bases, with 18 bases separating them. The CDR3 region is CAWSGGGRFPAGELFF. CDR3 DNA: TGTGCCTGGAGTGGGGGAGGAAGGTTTCCCGCCGGGGAGCTGTTTTTT.

This clonotype was counted ten times or more. The genes are TRBV12-3 or TRBV12-4 and TRBJ2-5, with 7 positions matching TRBD1. The J segment lost 2 bases and the V segment lost 6 bases, leaving 3 bases of the junction unmatched. CDR3 length: 13 amino acids. The DNA for the CDR3 is TGTGCCAGCAGCTGGACAGGTCAAGAGACCCAGTACTTC. This codes for CASSWTGQETQYF.

As to this clonotype: This could be a read error, since a much larger clone is one nucleotide away. This sequence joins TRBV29-1 and TRBJ2-6, with D possibly being TRBD1 (5 bases). Trimming left V 8 bases short and J 2 bases short, with 16 bases between. The CDR3 sequence is 15 residues long. Germline assignment: CDR1 SQVTM and CDR2 ANQGSEA. The CDR3 loop reads CSLASGNTGANVLTF. As DNA, the CDR3 is TGCAGCCTTGCCTCAGGGAATACTGGGGCCAACGTCCTGACTTTC.

The rearrangement uses TRBV11-1 and TRBJ2-1; the match to TRBD2 covers 8 bases. V shed 2 bases, J shed 14 bases, and the junction held 11 bases outside the gene matches. Germline V lookup: CDR1 SGHAT, CDR2 FQDESV (reference sequence). CDR3 size: 14 residues. The CDR3 region has the DNA TGTGCCAGCAGCTTAAGAACTAGCGGTAATGATAAGTTCTTC. Encoded protein: CASSLRTSGNDKFF.

Points on this clonotype: This may come from a read error, since a much larger clone is one base off. The chain has TRBV11-3 and TRBJ2-7; tentative D call: TRBD2 (5 bases). The J call may be incorrect, as the DNA end agrees better with TRBJ2-5. The germline gives CDR1 SGHNT, CDR2 YENEEA. The CDR3 contains 15 residues. The CDR3 reads CASSLAYGVQETQYF. CDR3 bases: TGTGCCAGCAGCTTAGCCTACGGGGTCCAAGAGACCCAGTACTTC.

The chain joins TRBV28 to TRBJ2-5, with TRBD1 matching over 7 bases. V gave up 4 bases and J gave up 8 bases; unmatched junction bases: 16. This CDR3 has 16 residues. Germline CDR1 MDHEN, CDR2 SYDVKM. In DNA, the CDR3 is TGTGCCAGCAGTTCACTGATGACCGGGACAGTCGACACCCAGTACTTC. This sequence encodes CASSSLMTGTVDTQYF. Using reference TRBV28 and TRBJ2-5 for the parts outside the CDR3, the full variable domain is DVKVTQSSRYLVKRTGEKVFLECVQDMDHENMFWYRQDPGLGLRLIYFSYDVKMKEKGDIPEGYSVSREKKERFSLILESASTNQTSMYLCASSSLMTGTVDTQYFGPGTRLLVL.

With respect to this clonotype: Its ends do not fully match the called genes, so a read error is possible. The chain employs TRBV11-2 and TRBJ2-7; unclear D gene. Germline CDR1 is SGHAT and CDR2 is FQNNGV. The CDR3 runs 15 residues. CDR3 nucleotide sequence: TGTGCCAGCACCCCCTTGGAAGGAGCCCAGTACGAGCAATACTTC. Its protein is CASTPLEGAQYEQYF. Full variable domain (remainder filled in from reference TRBV11-2 and TRBJ2-7): EAGVAQSPRYKIIEKRQSVAFWCNPISGHATLYWYQQILGQGPKLLIQFQNNGVVDDSQLPKDRFSAERLKGVDSTLKIQPAKLEDSAVYLCASTPLEGAQYEQYFGPGTRLTVT.